These 17 T cell receptor beta chains originate from one sample sequenced in a study of T cell responses to AZD1222 COVID-19 vaccine (dated by TCRdb to the early 2020s). The library was built by means of the immunoSEQ multiplex PCR assay. Drawn from immuneACCESS, this table holds only the in-frame rearrangements with V and J called that TCRdb kept. Clones are partly lost; checked studies trace under half to an unresolved V gene and leave the rest unexplained. Within this sample are 200,000 to 300,000 clones, with more than 85% of them counted one time only. In total, the top ten clones hold 0.55% of the sample. The time point label corresponds to: baseline before first vaccination. The input for sequencing was peripheral blood, taken on day 0 of AZD1222 vaccination. The receptors shown here come from an adult in good health.

This sequence joins TRBV15 and TRBJ2-1; possible D gene TRBD2, 6 bases. The CDR3 extends over 13 amino acids. With 9 bases removed from V and 9 bases from J, the gap between germline ends came to 18 bases. CDR1 LNHNV and CDR2 YYDKDF come from the germline V gene (reference sequence). The CDR3 region has the DNA TGTGCCACGCGACTAGACTCTCGGAGTGAGCAGTTCTTC. Residues: CATRLDSRSEQFF.

This clone appeared a few times. The chain uses TRBV7-3 and TRBJ1-1; 8 nucleotides match TRBD1. Per the germline V gene, CDR1 is SGHTA and CDR2 is FQGTGA. The CDR3 has 15 amino acids. The V gene end was trimmed by 2 bases and the J gene end by 1 base; junction bases not matched to a gene: 3. The CDR3 loop reads CASSLSGTGNTEAFF. CDR3 nucleotides: TGTGCCAGCAGCTTATCGGGGACAGGGAACACTGAAGCTTTCTTT.

The genes are TRBV20-1 and TRBJ2-3; D call uncertain. The CDR3 length is 10 residues. With 8 bases removed from V and 5 bases from J, the gap between germline ends came to 8 bases. Germline V gene data show CDR1 as DFQATT and CDR2 as SNEGSKA (reference sequence). CDR3 in amino acids: CSPRQDTQYF. The CDR3 nucleotides are TGCAGTCCACGGCAAGATACGCAGTATTTT.

The rearrangement joins TRBV2 to TRBJ1-5; D not resolved. The CDR3 extends over 12 amino acids. CDR1 SNHLY and CDR2 FYNNEI come from the germline V gene. Deletions cut 1 base from V and 9 bases from J, with 7 bases between. The chain's CDR3 is CASSEGEGPQHF. The CDR3 DNA reads as TGTGCCAGCAGTGAAGGAGAAGGGCCCCAGCATTTT.

This sequence joins TRBV28 and TRBJ2-6; TRBD2 aligns across 8 bases. V gave up 5 bases and J gave up 1 base; unmatched junction bases: 10. The CDR3 contains 18 residues. From germline, CDR1 is MDHEN and CDR2 SYDVKM. The CDR3 bases are TGTGCCAGCAGTACGGTAGCGGGACGCCGGTCTGGGGCCAACGTCCTGACTTTC. Encoded protein: CASSTVAGRRSGANVLTF.

The rearrangement uses TRBV5-4 and TRBJ2-1, with TRBD2 as a possible D gene (5 bases). The CDR3 is 15 amino acids. CDR1 is SGHNT, CDR2 YYREEE, per germline (reference sequence). Trimming took 4 bases from V and 4 from J, leaving 15 bases between them. The CDR3 reads CASSPPSREYNEQFF. Written as DNA, the CDR3 is TGTGCCAGCAGCCCCCCCTCGAGGGAATACAATGAGCAGTTCTTC.

The chain combines TRBV6-2 or TRBV6-3 with TRBJ2-1; 7 bases are a match to TRBD2. The CDR3 extends over 16 amino acids. After removal of 0 bases from V and 4 bases from J, the junction contained 6 bases not matched to a gene. Germline V CDR1 and CDR2: MNHEY, SVGEGT. The CDR3: CASSYSRLAVYNEQFF. CDR3 nucleotide sequence: TGTGCCAGCAGTTACTCGAGACTAGCAGTGTACAATGAGCAGTTCTTC.

In its sample, this clone was seen a few times. The J gene is TRBJ2-1, the V gene TRBV15, with TRBD1 matching over 7 bases. The CDR3 length is 13 residues. Germline CDR1 reads LNHNV; CDR2 reads YYDKDF (reference sequence). J gave up 15 bases and V 3 bases, and 11 bases lay outside the gene matches. CDR3 region: CATSRDGRGRGFF. In nucleotides, the CDR3 is TGTGCCACCAGCAGGGACGGAAGGGGGCGCGGGTTCTTC.

The rearrangement links TRBV6-5 to TRBJ1-2, with D unclear. CDR3 length: 13 amino acids. The V gene's germline CDR1 is MNHEY and CDR2 SVGAGI. V was shortened by 6 bases and J by 11 bases, with 19 bases between the two germline ends. In DNA, the CDR3 is TGTGCCAGCAGGGATCAGACCGGTCTGGAGTACACCTTC. The encoded protein is CASRDQTGLEYTF.

J is TRBJ2-1 and V is TRBV5-3; perhaps TRBD2 as D (6 bases). TRBV5-3 is labeled an ORF, and its function is uncertain. V dropped 10 bases and J dropped 2 bases, with 16 bases sitting between them. This CDR3 has 14 amino acids. CDR3 in DNA: TGTGCCCCCGGGAGATATCGAGCCTACAATGAGCAGTTCTTC. Residues: CAPGRYRAYNEQFF.

V gene TRBV18 combines with J gene TRBJ2-1; 9 bases align to TRBD1. The CDR3 covers 16 residues. Germline CDR1 KGHSH, CDR2 LQKENI. Germline trimming cut 3 bases from V and 8 bases from J; bases unmatched to any gene: 11. The CDR3 region has the DNA TGTGCCAGCTCACCGAAAATCCGGGACAGGGTGGATGAGCAGTTCTTC. This sequence encodes CASSPKIRDRVDEQFF.

The J gene is TRBJ1-6, the V gene TRBV19; D possibly corresponds to TRBD1 (6 bases). Trimming cost V 9 bases and J 5 bases, with 17 bases left between them. Germline-derived CDR1 and CDR2 are LNHDA and SQIVND (reference sequence). The CDR3 is 15 amino acids. Written as DNA, the CDR3 is TGTGCCAGCGGCGCTCGGACAGCAAATAATTCACCCCTCCACTTT. It yields the protein CASGARTANNSPLHF.

The chain uses TRBV18 and TRBJ2-5; D tentatively reads TRBD1 or TRBD2 (5 bases each). The germline V gene encodes CDR1 KGHSH and CDR2 LQKENI. The ends were cut back, 3 bases at V and 2 bases at J, with 22 bases in the middle. This CDR3 has 18 residues. The CDR3 DNA reads as TGTGCCAGCTCACCTCCGATCGGGACCCTATCCTTACAAGAGACCCAGTACTTC. Translating it yields CASSPPIGTLSLQETQYF.

V is TRBV5-1 and J is TRBJ2-6, with 9 nucleotides matching TRBD1. V lost 4 bases and J lost 0; bases outside the gene matches: 5. CDR1 SGHRS and CDR2 YFSETQ come from the germline V gene. The length of the CDR3 is 17 residues. CDR3 sequence: CASSHGQGSSGANVLTF. CDR3 nucleotides: TGCGCCAGCAGCCATGGACAGGGGAGCTCTGGGGCCAACGTCCTGACTTTC.

The chain has TRBV12-3 or TRBV12-4 and TRBJ1-1; D call uncertain. V dropped 6 bases and J dropped 4 bases, with 12 bases sitting between them. The CDR3 has 13 residues. As DNA, the CDR3 is TGTGCCAGCAGCTCGGGCCTGGCCACTGAAGCTTTCTTT. The encoded protein is CASSSGLATEAFF.

The chain links TRBV19 to TRBJ1-5, with unresolved D. The CDR3 has 11 amino acids. Germline values: CDR1 LNHDA, CDR2 SQIVND (reference sequence). With 6 bases removed from V and 6 bases from J, the gap between germline ends came to 6 bases. CDR3 nucleotides: TGTGCCAGTAGCTCGGGTCAGCCCCAGCATTTT. As protein: CASSSGQPQHF.

This chain connects TRBV9 to TRBJ1-2; D is undetermined. Germline V CDR1 and CDR2: SGDLS, YYNGEE. Trimming left V 3 bases short and J 0 bases short, with 21 bases between. The CDR3 is 18 amino acids. The CDR3 loop is CASSASSVPDRANYGYTF. The CDR3 nucleotides are TGTGCCAGCAGCGCCTCATCGGTCCCCGATAGAGCTAACTATGGCTACACCTTC.